This TCR beta chain was profiled in a study of blood T cell repertoires in COVID-19. Study information: Sites in the United States, Italy and Spain provided acute and convalescent COVID-19 samples. The analysed material was cDNA or gDNA that came from T cells, B-cell-depleted T cells, or PBMCs.

Generated by immunoSEQ multiplex PCR, the TCRdb table keeps only in-frame clones and is missing some. The sample holds under 250,000 clones, around 78% seen once. Sequenced material: peripheral blood. The receptor comes from a woman between 65 and 79 years old with active or convalescent COVID-19.

The CDR3 DNA sequence: TGTGCCAGCAGTATGGGACTAGCGGGAGCGGTAGAGACCCAGTACTTC. Translating it yields CASSMGLAGAVETQYF. V gene TRBV27 combines with J gene TRBJ2-5; 14 nucleotides agree with TRBD2. Germline V gene sequence: CDR1 MNHEY, CDR2 SMNVEV (reference sequence). The V segment lost 5 bases and the J segment 4 bases; nucleotides outside the gene matches: 6. The length of the CDR3 is 16 residues.